This TCR beta chain was recorded in a study of blood T cells in healthy people across ages. It was with a sample-barcoded 5' primer and a J-beta primer mix that a second PCR of roughly 6 to 12 cycles was run. TCRdb used MiXCR to reprocess the 5' RACE reads, holding one entry per CDR3 protein. The profile shows 850,000 to 1,000,000 distinct CDR3 sequences, around 48% of them singletons. With regard to this clonotype: No antigen is known for it.

General study points: Versus aged donors, long-lived donors had higher diversity and more naive CD4+ cells. The unsorted PBMCs prevented any conclusive comparison of naive versus antigen-experienced cells.

Germline V gene data show CDR1 as SGHRS and CDR2 as YFSETQ. The CDR3 totals 16 residues. Trimming shortened V by 4 bases and J by 8 bases, and 19 bases separated the two germline ends. Sequencing was done on a sample of blood. The rearrangement links TRBV5-1 to TRBJ1-6, with TRBD1 as a possible D gene (6 bases). The sequence was collected from a man aged 25-40 years in good health. For the CDR3, the DNA is TGCGCCAGCAGCCAAGGGGGGGGGCGCGATTATTCACCCCTCCACTTT. This codes for CASSQGGGRDYSPLHF.